This T cell receptor (beta chain) was profiled in a study of blood T cell repertoires in COVID-19 (dated by TCRdb to between 2020 and 2021). Study-level background: Samples covering the acute and convalescent phases of COVID-19 were provided by collaborators in the United States, Italy and Spain. The prospective study material was composed of cDNA or gDNA derived from T cells, B-cell-depleted T cells, or PBMCs. Nearly every sample came with metadata listing a de-identified subject ID, COVID-19 status, age in years and sex. Deeply sampled blood TCRbeta repertoires from subjects exposed to, actively infected with, or recovered from COVID-19 were included in the dataset. The repertoires were released in a freely available public database intended as a resource for research on the immune response to SARS-CoV-2. Samples were obtained from the ongoing ImmuneRACE study (first 160 participants) and from some 1,300 subjects provided by 6 global collaborators. HLA class I and class II types, where available, came from metadata supplied by the sample provider rather than from assay-based typing. The investigation overall reported the following: How much clinical and demographic metadata was included differed by source and by participant, and the metadata was provided uncurated.

The immunoSEQ Assay, a bias-controlled multiplex PCR, was used to amplify TCRbeta CDR3 regions from genomic DNA. Regarding the original processing steps: The number of nucleated cells in each sample was estimated by amplification of reference gene primers within the assay. To quantify the absolute abundance of each unique TCRbeta CDR3 rearrangement, sequence reads were collapsed and filtered. For each sample, productive Simpson clonality was calculated by taking the square root of Simpson's diversity index across productive rearrangements. TCRdb re-hosts the immuneACCESS table, in-frame sequences only. Its copies lack some clones; in the studies checked, an unresolved V gene accounts for under half of them, and the cause for the rest is not known. V, J and clone size were drawn from that table, and D and trimming were deduced from the DNA. For this sample the table gives 210,000 or so clones, of which approximately 84% were detected only once. 1.8% of the sample goes to the ten largest clones.

Of note for this clone: Its antigen is unknown. Qualities for individual bases were not recorded, and no much larger clone is one base off.

In the prospective study, participants were about 18 to 95 years old, resided in 20 to 30 geographic areas of the United States, and were enrolled through a virtual design. In the prospective study, participants were assigned to cohorts based on the clinical history participants reported in a screening survey and a study questionnaire. Recovered participants in ImmuneRACE Cohort 3 were defined by two consecutive negative NP/OP PCR tests, clearance by a healthcare professional, or resolution of symptoms. In the prospective study, whole blood, serum and a nasopharyngeal or oropharyngeal swab were collected from each participant by mobile phlebotomists. Participants in the prospective study had the option to provide additional blood draws and questionnaires over a roughly two-month period. Before DNA extraction, prospective study blood samples were shipped either frozen or at room temperature. What was sequenced was PBMCs or T cells enriched from blood (not recorded which). This sequence originates from a man aged 55 to 69 who had recovered from COVID-19.

The sequenced DNA: TGCGCCAGCAGCCAAGAAGGAGGTCCATTCAGGGGGCGATTGAGGAACACTGAAGCTTTCTTT. Its amino acids are CASSQEGGPFRGRLRNTEAFF. Here the chain combines TRBV4-3 and TRBJ1-1, with 8 bases in between that match TRBD1. Compared with germline, V lacks 0 bases and J lacks 1 base; bases without a gene match: 19. Per the germline V gene, LGHNA is the CDR1 and YSLEER is the CDR2. Counted from cysteine to phenylalanine, this CDR3 has 21 amino acids. Only the CDR3 DNA is retained, 63 bases long and in frame from the first base.